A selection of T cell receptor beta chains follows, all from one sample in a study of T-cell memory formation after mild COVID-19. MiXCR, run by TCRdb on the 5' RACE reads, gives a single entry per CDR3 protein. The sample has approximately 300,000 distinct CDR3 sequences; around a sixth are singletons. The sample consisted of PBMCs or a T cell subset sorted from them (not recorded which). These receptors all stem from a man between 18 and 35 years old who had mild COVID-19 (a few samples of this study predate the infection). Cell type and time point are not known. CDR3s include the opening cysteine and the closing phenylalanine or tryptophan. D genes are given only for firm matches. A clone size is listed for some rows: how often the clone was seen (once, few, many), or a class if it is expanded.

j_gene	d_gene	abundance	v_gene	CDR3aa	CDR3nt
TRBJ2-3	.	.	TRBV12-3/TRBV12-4	CASIHRAPGTDTQYF	TGTGCCAGCATCCACCGGGCCCCCGGGACAGATACGCAGTATTTT
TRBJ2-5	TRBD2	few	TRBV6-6	CASLAGVRSETQYF	TGTGCCAGCCTAGCGGGGGTGAGATCAGAGACCCAGTACTTC
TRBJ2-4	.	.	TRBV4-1	CASSPPQAPRDIQYF	TGCGCCAGCAGTCCCCCCCAGGCCCCGAGGGACATTCAGTACTTC
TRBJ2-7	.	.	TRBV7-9	CASSLATRGGEQYF	TGTGCCAGCAGCTTAGCAACACGGGGCGGCGAGCAGTACTTC
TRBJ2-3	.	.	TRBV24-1	CATSDFARDSPATADTQYF	TGTGCCACCAGTGATTTTGCTCGGGACTCCCCGGCCACTGCAGATACGCAGTATTTT
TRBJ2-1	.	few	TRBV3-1	CASSHLRGGEQFF	TGTGCCAGCAGCCACCTCAGGGGTGGCGAGCAGTTCTTC
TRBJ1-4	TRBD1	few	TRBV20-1	CSARDLGGRGNEKLFF	TGCAGTGCTCGTGATCTGGGTGGCAGGGGGAATGAAAAACTGTTTTTT
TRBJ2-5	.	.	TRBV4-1	CASSQGVGVPTF	TGCGCCAGCAGCCAAGGGGTGGGCGTCCCTACCTTC
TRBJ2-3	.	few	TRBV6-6	CASSYSAASTDTQYF	TGTGCCAGCAGTTACTCGGCGGCTAGCACAGATACGCAGTATTTT
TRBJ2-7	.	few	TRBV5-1	CASRGTGRYEQYF	TGCGCCAGCAGGGGAACAGGGCGCTACGAGCAGTACTTC
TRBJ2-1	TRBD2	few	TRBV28	CATSGGAAVSLAQFF	TGTGCCACCTCCGGGGGGGCGGCAGTTAGCTTGGCGCAGTTCTTC
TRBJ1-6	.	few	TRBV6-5	CASSRNLRSLYNSPLHF	TGTGCCAGCAGTCGTAACCTCAGAAGCCTTTACAATTCACCCCTCCACTTT
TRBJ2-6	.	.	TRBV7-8	CASSTWTAGANVLTF	TGTGCCAGCAGCACTTGGACAGCTGGGGCCAACGTCCTGACTTTC
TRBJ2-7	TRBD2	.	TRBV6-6	CASTGLAGASYEQYF	TGTGCCAGCACCGGACTAGCGGGGGCCTCCTACGAGCAGTACTTC
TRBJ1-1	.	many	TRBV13	CASSLGAGGVTEAFF	TGTGCCAGCAGCTTAGGGGCTGGGGGAGTAACTGAAGCTTTCTTT
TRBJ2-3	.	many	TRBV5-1	CASSLVGEDTQYF	TGCGCCAGCAGCTTGGTAGGGGAGGATACGCAGTATTTT
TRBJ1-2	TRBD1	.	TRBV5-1	CASSTGQGARGYTF	TGCGCCAGCAGCACCGGACAGGGGGCGCGCGGCTACACCTTC
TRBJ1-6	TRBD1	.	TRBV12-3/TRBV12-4	CASGEQGGNNSPLHF	TGTGCCAGCGGCGAACAGGGGGGAAATAATTCACCCCTCCACTTT
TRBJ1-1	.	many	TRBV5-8	CASRQDLNTAFF	TGTGCCAGCAGACAGGATCTGAATACCGCTTTCTTT
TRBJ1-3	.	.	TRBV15	CATRLGAGNTIYF	TGTGCCACCCGCCTTGGGGCGGGAAACACCATATATTTT
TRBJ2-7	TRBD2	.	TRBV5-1	CASSLEPSGVSYEQYF	TGCGCCAGCAGCTTGGAACCTAGCGGGGTTTCCTACGAGCAGTACTTC
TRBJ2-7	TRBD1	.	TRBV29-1	CSAWGGQGDEQYF	TGCAGCGCCTGGGGGGGACAGGGGGACGAGCAGTACTTC
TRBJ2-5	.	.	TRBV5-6	CASSTYLLGETQYF	TGTGCCAGCAGCACTTATCTTCTGGGAGAGACCCAGTACTTC
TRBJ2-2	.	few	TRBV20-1	CSAREAARGGELFF	TGCAGTGCTAGAGAAGCAGCTAGGGGCGGGGAGCTGTTTTTT
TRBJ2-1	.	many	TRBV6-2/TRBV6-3	CASSPSMSSYNEQFF	TGTGCCAGCAGTCCAAGTATGAGCTCCTACAATGAGCAGTTCTTC
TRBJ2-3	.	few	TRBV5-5	CASSLPSADTQYF	TGTGCCAGCAGCTTGCCCAGCGCAGATACGCAGTATTTT
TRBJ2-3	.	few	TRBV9	CASSVGAYGGTDTQYF	TGTGCCAGCAGCGTTGGGGCATACGGCGGTACAGATACGCAGTATTTT
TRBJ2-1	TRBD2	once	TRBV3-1	CASSQAWGGSSYNEQFF	TGTGCCAGCAGCCAAGCGTGGGGAGGGAGCTCCTACAATGAGCAGTTCTTC
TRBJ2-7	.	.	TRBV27	CASSLRPLSYEQYF	TGTGCCAGCAGTTTACGGCCGTTGTCCTACGAGCAGTACTTC
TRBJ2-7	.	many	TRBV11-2	CASSPGTEQYF	TGTGCCAGCAGCCCGGGGACAGAGCAGTACTTC
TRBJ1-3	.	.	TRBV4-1	CASSQEESSLGVGDCTIYF	TGCGCCAGCAGCCAAGAGGAATCGTCGCTCGGGGTGGGCGATTGCACCATATATTTT
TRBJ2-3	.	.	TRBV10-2	CASLVADTQYF	TGCGCCAGCCTGGTTGCTGATACGCAGTATTTT
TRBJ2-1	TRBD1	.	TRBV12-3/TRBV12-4	CASSFVVGTGRYNEQFF	TGTGCCAGCAGTTTCGTTGTTGGGACAGGGAGATACAATGAGCAGTTCTTC